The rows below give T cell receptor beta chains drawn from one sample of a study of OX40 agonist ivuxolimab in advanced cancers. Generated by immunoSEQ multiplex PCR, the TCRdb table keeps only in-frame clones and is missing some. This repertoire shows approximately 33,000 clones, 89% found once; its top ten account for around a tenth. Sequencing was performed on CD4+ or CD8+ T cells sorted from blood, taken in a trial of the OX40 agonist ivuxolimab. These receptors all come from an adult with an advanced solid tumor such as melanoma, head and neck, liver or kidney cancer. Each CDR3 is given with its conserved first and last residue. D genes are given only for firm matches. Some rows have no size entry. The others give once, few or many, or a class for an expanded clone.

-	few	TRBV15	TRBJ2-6	CATSRDRVSGANVLTF	TGTGCCACCAGCAGAGATAGAGTTTCTGGGGCCAACGTCCTGACTTTC
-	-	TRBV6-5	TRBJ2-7	CASSPGGARTYEQYF	TGTGCCAGCAGTCCCGGTGGGGCCCGGACCTACGAGCAGTACTTC
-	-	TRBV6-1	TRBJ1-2	CASRLGYGYTF	TGTGCCAGCCGGCTCGGATATGGCTACACCTTC
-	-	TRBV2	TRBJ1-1	CVSSNRMNTEAFF	TGTGTCAGCAGTAACAGGATGAACACTGAAGCTTTCTTT
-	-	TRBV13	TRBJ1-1	CASSLRSGGWGTEAFF	TGTGCCAGCAGCTTACGGTCGGGGGGTTGGGGGACTGAAGCTTTCTTT
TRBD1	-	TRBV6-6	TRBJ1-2	CASRKQGEEGYTF	TGTGCCAGCAGGAAACAGGGGGAAGAGGGCTACACCTTC
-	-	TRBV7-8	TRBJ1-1	CASSLLGQSKAFF	TGTGCCAGCAGCTTACTAGGACAGAGTAAAGCTTTCTTT
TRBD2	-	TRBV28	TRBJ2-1	CASSSAGAVHEQFF	TGTGCCAGCAGTTCAGCGGGAGCGGTCCATGAGCAGTTCTTC
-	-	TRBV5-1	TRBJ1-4	CASSLLGASGEKLFF	TGCGCCAGCAGCTTGTTGGGGGCCTCAGGTGAAAAACTGTTTTTT
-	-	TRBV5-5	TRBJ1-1	CASSLTARGTEAFF	TGTGCCAGCAGCTTAACAGCTCGGGGCACTGAAGCTTTCTTT
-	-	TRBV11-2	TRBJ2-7	CASSLDLTYGEQYF	TGTGCCAGCAGCTTAGACCTCACGTACGGCGAGCAGTACTTC
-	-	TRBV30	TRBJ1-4	CAWTSMDTSWEKLFF	TGTGCCTGGACGAGCATGGACACAAGCTGGGAAAAACTGTTTTTT
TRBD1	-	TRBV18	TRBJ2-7	CASGQASSYEQYF	TGTGCCAGCGGACAGGCCAGCTCCTACGAGCAGTACTTC
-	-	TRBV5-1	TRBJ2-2	CASSLEQAKNTGELFF	TGCGCCAGCAGCTTGGAACAGGCGAAGAACACCGGGGAGCTGTTTTTT
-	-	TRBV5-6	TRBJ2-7	CASSKLNSYEQYF	TGTGCCAGCAGCAAGCTCAATAGCTACGAGCAGTACTTC
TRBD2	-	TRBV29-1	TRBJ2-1	CSGGGGGNEQFF	TGCAGCGGGGGGGGAGGAGGCAATGAGCAGTTCTTC
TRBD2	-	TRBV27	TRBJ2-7	CASSLRLAGDGEQYF	TGTGCCAGCAGTTTGCGGCTAGCGGGAGACGGAGAGCAGTACTTC
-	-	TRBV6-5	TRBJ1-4	CASRSRGRNEKLFF	TGTGCCAGCAGGTCTCGGGGGCGAAATGAAAAACTGTTTTTT
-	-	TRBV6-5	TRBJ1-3	CASSYGVLGNTIYF	TGTGCCAGCAGTTATGGGGTTCTAGGAAACACCATATATTTT
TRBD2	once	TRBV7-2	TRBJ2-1	CASSLTSGRGSYNEQFF	TGTGCCAGCAGCTTGACTAGCGGGAGAGGCTCCTACAATGAGCAGTTCTTC
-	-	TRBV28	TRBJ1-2	CASSPGTTYGYTF	TGTGCCAGCAGCCCTGGGACTACCTATGGCTACACCTTC
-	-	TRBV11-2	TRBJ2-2	CASSSPRGKDPWPGELFF	TGTGCCAGCAGCTCTCCCAGGGGAAAAGACCCCTGGCCCGGGGAGCTGTTTTTT
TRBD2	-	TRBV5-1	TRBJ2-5	CASSRSGSQTQYF	TGCGCCAGCAGCCGTAGCGGGAGCCAGACCCAGTACTTC
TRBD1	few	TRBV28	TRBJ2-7	CASSLLPGQGTYEQYF	TGTGCCAGCAGTTTACTTCCGGGACAGGGCACCTACGAGCAGTACTTC
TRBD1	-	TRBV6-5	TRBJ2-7	CASSRQGLVSEQYF	TGTGCCAGCAGCCGACAGGGTTTAGTAAGCGAGCAGTACTTC
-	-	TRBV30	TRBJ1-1	CAPDRMNTEAFF	TGTGCCCCAGACCGAATGAACACTGAAGCTTTCTTT
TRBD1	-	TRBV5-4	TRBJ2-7	CASTRAAGQGGDEQYF	TGTGCCAGCACCCGAGCCGCTGGACAGGGAGGCGACGAGCAGTACTTC
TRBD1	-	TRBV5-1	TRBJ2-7	CASSLATGQGWGEQYF	TGCGCCAGCAGCTTGGCCACGGGACAGGGGTGGGGCGAGCAGTACTTC
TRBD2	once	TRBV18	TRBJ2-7	CASSPRYGGAYEQYF	TGTGCCAGCTCACCCCGATATGGGGGGGCCTACGAGCAGTACTTC
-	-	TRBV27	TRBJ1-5	CASSQRAARGNQPQHF	TGTGCCAGCAGTCAACGGGCAGCACGGGGCAATCAGCCCCAGCATTTT
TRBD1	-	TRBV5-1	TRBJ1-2	CASSSGDRGPRGYTF	TGCGCCAGCAGCTCGGGGGACAGGGGGCCCAGGGGCTACACCTTC
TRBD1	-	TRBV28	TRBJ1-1	CAGLRQGQKRAFF	TGTGCCGGATTAAGACAGGGCCAGAAAAGGGCTTTCTTT
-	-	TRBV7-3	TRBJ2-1	CASSLTARYEQFF	TGTGCCAGCAGCTTAACGGCGCGGTATGAGCAGTTCTTC
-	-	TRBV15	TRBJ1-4	CATSRGLTEKLFF	TGTGCCACCAGCAGGGGATTAACTGAAAAACTGTTTTTT
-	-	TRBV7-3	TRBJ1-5	CASSLWGSNQPQHF	TGTGCCAGCAGCTTATGGGGGAGCAATCAGCCCCAGCATTTT
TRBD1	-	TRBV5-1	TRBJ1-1	CASTTGDTEAFF	TGCGCCAGCACGACAGGGGACACTGAAGCTTTCTTT
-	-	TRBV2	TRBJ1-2	CASSETRFPNYGYTF	TGTGCCAGCAGTGAAACCAGGTTCCCCAACTATGGCTACACCTTC